The 10 T cell receptor beta chains below all came from one sample that was sequenced in a study of cytomegalovirus exposure and HLA in healthy donors. Data came from immunoSEQ multiplex PCR; TCRdb stores just in-frame clones and leaves some out. The table has 200,000 to 300,000 clones, about 88% seen once. The sample comprised PBMCs. These receptors originate from a man aged 18 to 30 in good health and CMV-seropositive.

V usage is TRBV13 and J usage is TRBJ2-7; 8 nucleotides line up with TRBD1. Trimming cost V 5 bases and J 2 bases; bases outside gene matches: 11. The CDR3 has 16 residues. Looked up from germline, CDR1 is PRHDT and CDR2 is FYEKMQ (reference sequence). Here the CDR3 reads CASSPTGTGRPYEQYF. The DNA for the CDR3 is TGTGCCAGCAGCCCGACCGGGACAGGTAGACCCTACGAGCAGTACTTC.

The chain uses TRBV5-1 and TRBJ1-1, with D maybe TRBD1 (6 bases). The CDR3 is 14 amino acids. Germline-derived CDR1 and CDR2 are SGHRS and YFSETQ. Trimming left V 3 bases short and J 3 bases short, with 12 bases between. CDR3 coding DNA: TGCGCCAGCAGCTCCACAGGGTTCGACACTGAAGCTTTCTTT. Protein: CASSSTGFDTEAFF.

J is TRBJ1-2 and V is TRBV13; 7 nucleotides agree with TRBD1. The CDR3 loop spans 15 amino acids. Germline V gene lookup returns CDR1 PRHDT and CDR2 FYEKMQ (reference sequence). The junction had 14 bases not matched to a gene; V was cut back by 5 bases and J by 8 bases. CDR3 loop: CASSRGGKGARGYTF. The CDR3 DNA is TGTGCCAGCAGCCGTGGGGGGAAGGGGGCGCGAGGCTACACCTTC.

The rearrangement uses TRBV27 and TRBJ1-3; D ambiguous. The CDR3 loop spans 13 amino acids. Trimming cost V 3 bases and J 8 bases, with 11 bases left between them. CDR1 MNHEY and CDR2 SMNVEV come from the germline V gene (reference sequence). The CDR3 region is CASSLSYLDTIYF. For the CDR3, the DNA is TGTGCCAGCAGTTTGTCTTATCTGGACACCATATATTTT.

The V gene is TRBV27, the J gene TRBJ2-7, with D maybe TRBD1 (6 bases). The CDR3 runs 16 residues. Germline lookup yields CDR1 MNHEY and CDR2 SMNVEV (reference sequence). The V and J ends lost 3 bases and 2 bases respectively, with 17 bases between them. As DNA, the CDR3 is TGTGCCAGCAGTTTCAGCCCAGGGGACCCTACCTACGAGCAGTACTTC. As protein: CASSFSPGDPTYEQYF.

The V and J genes are TRBV10-3 and TRBJ1-2, with D maybe TRBD1 (5 bases). Germline V CDR1 and CDR2: ENHRY, SYGVKD. There are 16 residues in the CDR3. The V end was cut by 4 bases, the J end by 2 bases, with 17 bases between. CDR3 sequence: CAISATERRQNYGYTF. The CDR3 DNA sequence: TGTGCCATCAGTGCCACCGAGCGCAGACAGAACTATGGCTACACCTTC.

The V and J genes are TRBV5-1 and TRBJ2-7; 13 positions agree with TRBD2. The trim removed 4 bases at V and 7 bases at J, leaving 8 bases unmatched. Germline V lookup: CDR1 SGHRS, CDR2 YFSETQ. The CDR3 runs to 15 residues. CDR3 sequence (DNA): TGCGCCAGCAGCCCAGAACCGGGACTAGCGGGGGAGCAGTACTTC. Its protein is CASSPEPGLAGEQYF.

This chain joins TRBV29-1 and TRBJ2-7; a weak D match, TRBD2 (5 bases). Germline CDR1 reads SQVTM; CDR2 reads ANQGSEA. The CDR3 extends over 15 amino acids. V lost 4 bases to trimming and J lost 2 bases, with 18 bases between them. The CDR3 sequence: CSVVSADLRPYEQYF. CDR3 bases: TGCAGCGTTGTTTCGGCGGACTTAAGACCCTACGAGCAGTACTTC.

This clone was detected a few times. This rearrangement joins TRBV20-1 to TRBJ1-1; D is ambiguous. V lost 0 bases, J lost 9 bases, and 8 bases lay in between. The CDR3 consists of 11 residues. Per the germline V gene, CDR1 is DFQATT and CDR2 is SNEGSKA (reference sequence). The CDR3 spells CSARDPPQAFF. The DNA for the CDR3 is TGCAGTGCTAGAGATCCCCCGCAAGCTTTCTTT.

The gene calls are TRBV28 and TRBJ1-2; D unresolved. This CDR3 is 11 amino acids long. Trimming pared 8 bases from V and 4 bases from J, leaving 8 bases between. The germline V gene encodes CDR1 MDHEN and CDR2 SYDVKM. The CDR3 nucleotides read TGTGCCAGCTCTACTATCTATGGCTACACCTTC. Translation: CASSTIYGYTF.